This T cell receptor (beta chain) emerged from a study of T cell changes during pregnancy in multiple sclerosis. CDR3 size: 12 residues. The germline gives CDR1 MDHEN, CDR2 SYDVKM. V dropped 7 bases and J dropped 7; count of bases not matched to a gene: 6. TCRdb keeps only in-frame clones here, not all; method: immunoSEQ multiplex PCR. The data contain approximately 100,000 clones, 90% to 95% of them singletons. The TCR was taken from a female donor with multiple sclerosis, enrolled in a pregnancy study. The source material was peripheral blood, sampled in the third trimester of pregnancy. The chain employs TRBV28 and TRBJ1-2, with TRBD1 identical over 7 bases. CDR3: CASTTGTVGYTF. The DNA of the CDR3 is TGTGCCAGCACAACGGGGACAGTTGGCTACACCTTC.